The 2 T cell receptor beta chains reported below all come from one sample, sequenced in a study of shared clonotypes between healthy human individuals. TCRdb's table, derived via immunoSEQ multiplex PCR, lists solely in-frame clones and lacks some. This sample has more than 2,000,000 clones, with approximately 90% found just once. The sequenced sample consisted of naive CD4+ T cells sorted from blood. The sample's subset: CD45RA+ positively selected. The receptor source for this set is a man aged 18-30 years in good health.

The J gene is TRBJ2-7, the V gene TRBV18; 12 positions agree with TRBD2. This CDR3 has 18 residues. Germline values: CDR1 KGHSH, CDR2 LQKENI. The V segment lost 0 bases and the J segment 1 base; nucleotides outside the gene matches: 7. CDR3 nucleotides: TGTGCCAGCTCACCACCTCAACTAGCGGGGGGATTTTCCTACGAGCAGTACTTC. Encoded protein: CASSPPQLAGGFSYEQYF.

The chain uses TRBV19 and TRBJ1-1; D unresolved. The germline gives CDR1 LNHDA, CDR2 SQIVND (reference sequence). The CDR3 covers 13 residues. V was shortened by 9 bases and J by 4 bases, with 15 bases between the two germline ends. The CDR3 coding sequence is TGTGCCAGCCGCTACGGGAGGAGCACTGAAGCTTTCTTT. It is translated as CASRYGRSTEAFF.